Listed here are 17 T cell receptor beta chains from one sample, sequenced in a study of low-dose radiotherapy and immunotherapy resistance in tumors. Covering alpha and beta chains, TRAV- and TRBV-specific primers were used for the first-strand cDNA. The TCRs were subjected to amplification over approximately 20 PCR cycles employing a constant-region primer in conjunction with a V-primer adapter. TCRdb analysed the reads with MiXCR anew, one entry per CDR3 protein. The sample has tens of thousands of distinct CDR3 sequences; around a third are singletons. Time point meaning: before trial treatment. Sequenced material: PBMCs, taken before treatment. These receptor sequences come from a female donor with ovarian cancer.

This clonotype was recorded many times. The chain has TRBV6-6 and TRBJ1-5, with 9 bases matching TRBD1. CDR1 is MNHNY, CDR2 SVGAGI, per germline (reference sequence). The CDR3 is 15 amino acids. Losses at the gene ends were 8 bases for V and 1 base for J; bases not matched to a gene: 6. In nucleotides, the CDR3 is TGTGCCAGCGCGACCGGGACAGGGAGCAATCAGCCCCAGCATTTT. Protein: CASATGTGSNQPQHF.

V is TRBV29-1 and J is TRBJ2-5; D unclear. CDR1 SQVTM and CDR2 ANQGSEA come from the germline V gene. The CDR3 contains 14 residues. The V gene lost 4 bases and the J gene lost 5 bases, with 17 bases spanning the gap. CDR3 DNA sequence: TGCAGCGTTGTAGAGTCTGCGCTCCTTGAGACCCAGTACTTC. Protein sequence: CSVVESALLETQYF.

This clonotype was recorded at least ten times. J is TRBJ2-1 and V is TRBV3-1, with 12 bases aligning to TRBD2. CDR3 length: 16 amino acids. Germline loops: CDR1 LGHDT, CDR2 YNNKEL (reference sequence). The ends lost 5 bases at V and 6 bases at J; junction bases unmatched: 8. The CDR3 sequence: CASSELGTSGFNEQFF. The CDR3 DNA is TGTGCCAGCAGCGAACTCGGGACTAGCGGGTTCAATGAGCAGTTCTTC.

This clonotype was counted many times. This rearrangement joins TRBV9 to TRBJ1-1; no firm D call. The CDR3 length is 14 residues. Germline-derived CDR1 and CDR2 are SGDLS and YYNGEE. V was trimmed by 1 base and J by 0 bases, leaving 7 bases between them. The CDR3 protein is CASSVTVLNTEAFF. CDR3 in DNA: TGTGCCAGCAGCGTAACAGTTTTGAACACTGAAGCTTTCTTT.

This clonotype has at least ten counts. This sequence joins TRBV2 and TRBJ2-3; the D gene is possibly TRBD2 (5 bases). CDR1 is SNHLY, CDR2 FYNNEI, per germline. With 5 bases removed from V and 0 bases from J, the gap between germline ends came to 27 bases. The CDR3 is 20 amino acids. CDR3 region: CASSTDLPTQRGPSTDTQYF. The CDR3 nucleotides are TGTGCCAGCAGTACGGACCTCCCTACCCAAAGAGGGCCGAGCACAGATACGCAGTATTTT.

This clonotype was counted ten times or more. V usage is TRBV4-1 and J usage is TRBJ2-4; D might be TRBD1 (5 bases). V was shortened by 3 bases and J by 8 bases, with 8 bases between the two germline ends. The CDR3 covers 12 residues. Germline V gene data show CDR1 as MGHRA and CDR2 as YSYEKL. Here the CDR3 DNA reads TGCGCCAGCAGCCAGCAGGGTGACATTCAGTACTTC. Translating gives CASSQQGDIQYF.

About this clonotype itself: The junction and the germline gene differ at one end; a read error may be behind it. The gene calls are TRBV7-9 and TRBJ2-1, with D perhaps TRBD2 (5 bases). Germline values: CDR1 SEHNR, CDR2 FQNEAQ (reference sequence). The CDR3 has 15 residues. The CDR3 region has the DNA TGTGCCAGCACCTTAGGACCAGCGGACCACAATGAGCAGTTCTTC. Its translation: CASTLGPADHNEQFF.

To note about this clonotype: A far bigger clonotype differs at one base, so this is likely a read error. The chain employs TRBV6-1 and TRBJ2-2; D is possibly TRBD1 or TRBD2 (6 bases each). This CDR3 is 14 amino acids long. In germline, CDR1 is MNHNS, CDR2 SASEGT. Trimming removed 10 bases from V and 6 bases from J, with 18 bases in between. The CDR3 loop reads CAINDRRGAGELFF. The CDR3 DNA reads TGTGCCATCAACGACAGGCGGGGCGCCGGGGAGCTGTTTTTT.

This clonotype was recorded many times. The gene calls are TRBV11-2 and TRBJ2-1, with TRBD1 identical over 10 bases. CDR1 and CDR2 from the germline V gene are SGHAT and FQNNGV. V lost 8 bases to trimming and J lost 7 bases; unmatched junction nucleotides: 11. This CDR3 has 15 residues. The CDR3, as DNA: TGTGCCAGCTCGAAGAGCGGGACAGGGGATAATGAGCAGTTCTTC. This gives the protein CASSKSGTGDNEQFF.

As concerns this clonotype: It is likely a read error: a sequence one base away is far more abundant. The chain employs TRBV7-2 and TRBJ2-1, with 9 bases that match TRBD2. The CDR3 spans 18 residues. CDR1 is SGHTA and CDR2 is FQGNSA in the germline V gene. The trim removed 0 bases at V and 10 bases at J, leaving 16 bases unmatched. CDR3 residues: CASSLAAIPGLARYEQFF. CDR3 bases: TGTGCCAGCAGCTTAGCTGCGATCCCGGGACTAGCTCGCTACGAGCAGTTCTTC.

This clonotype showed up just a few times. This sequence joins TRBV28 and TRBJ2-7; 11 nucleotides align to TRBD2. The CDR3 is 17 residues long. CDR1 and CDR2 (germline): MDHEN, SYDVKM. The junction had 13 bases not matched to a gene; V was cut back by 3 bases and J by 6 bases. Here the CDR3 reads CASSFLLFSGGGFEQYF. CDR3 nucleotide sequence: TGTGCCAGCAGTTTCCTCCTCTTTAGCGGGGGGGGGTTCGAGCAGTACTTC.

The chain is built from TRBV4-3 and TRBJ1-2; no firm D call. This CDR3 is 14 amino acids long. Germline V lookup: CDR1 LGHNA, CDR2 YSLEER. V was clipped by 1 base and J by 2 bases, with 8 bases between them. The chain's CDR3 is CASSQAGHNYGYTF. CDR3 nucleotide sequence: TGCGCCAGCAGCCAAGCAGGTCACAACTATGGCTACACCTTC.

Note on this clonotype: It is likely a read error: a sequence one base away is far more abundant. This chain links TRBV13 with TRBJ2-3; tentative D call: TRBD2 (6 bases). V lost 5 bases to trimming and J lost 9 bases, with 27 bases between them. This CDR3 spans 17 amino acids. Germline values: CDR1 PRHDT, CDR2 FYEKMQ (reference sequence). CDR3 region: CASSPNGTPGRGETQYF. The CDR3 region has the DNA TGTGCCAGCAGCCCAAATGGGACCCCCGGGCGGGGAGAAACGCAGTATTTT. The variable domain in full, with the rest retrieved from reference TRBV13 and TRBJ2-3, is AAGVIQSPRHLIKEKRETATLKCYPIPRHDTVYWYQQGPGQDPQFLISFYEKMQSDKGSIPDRFSAQQFSDYHSELNMSSLELGDSALYFCASSPNGTPGRGETQYFGPGTRLTVL.

This clonotype was detected ten times or more. The V and J genes are TRBV7-2 and TRBJ2-5; the match to TRBD2 covers 10 bases. CDR1 is SGHTA, CDR2 FQGNSA, per germline. V trimming: 5 bases; J trimming: 1 base; junction bases outside the gene matches: 13. The CDR3 has 18 amino acids. This CDR3 reads CASSPFPRLAGFQETQYF. CDR3 coding DNA: TGTGCCAGCAGCCCATTCCCGCGACTAGCGGGTTTCCAAGAGACCCAGTACTTC.

This clonotype occurred many times. The chain uses TRBV10-3 and TRBJ2-2; 11 nucleotides align to TRBD2. The junction had 9 bases not matched to a gene; V was cut back by 2 bases and J by 4 bases. The CDR3 runs 18 residues. Germline V lookup: CDR1 ENHRY, CDR2 SYGVKD. The DNA of the CDR3 is TGTGCCATCAGTGAGAGGAGACTAGCGGGATTGTTCACCGGGGAGCTGTTTTTT. This gives the protein CAISERRLAGLFTGELFF.

This clonotype was seen repeatedly, ten times or more. The chain uses TRBV2 and TRBJ2-3; D might be TRBD1 (6 bases). V lost 6 bases, J lost 1 base, and 8 bases lay in between. Per germline, CDR1 SNHLY and CDR2 FYNNEI. CDR3 length: 13 amino acids. This chain's CDR3 is CASRDSGTDTQYF. The DNA of the CDR3 is TGTGCCAGCAGGGACAGCGGCACAGATACGCAGTATTTT.

This clonotype was detected only once. The chain is built from TRBV7-2 and TRBJ2-3; 8 bases are shared with TRBD1. This CDR3 is 14 amino acids long. J gave up 4 bases and V 5 bases, and 5 bases lay outside the gene matches. Germline CDR1 and CDR2: SGHTA and FQGNSA. The CDR3 sequence: CASSLDRGADTQYF. In nucleotides, the CDR3 is TGTGCCAGCAGCCTCGACAGGGGTGCAGATACGCAGTATTTT.